The count of the clone carrying this T cell receptor (beta chain) is one. Antigen unknown. Terminally differentiated effector memory CD45RA+ cells were excluded by CCR7 positive selection of CD45RO-negative cells. These data belong to a study of shared clonotypes between healthy human individuals. Findings of the study overall: Enrolling few donors narrowed the genetic and exposure-history diversity that was represented. Generation of non-shared clonotypes was less probable than generation of clonotypes shared by all four donors.

Method: immunoSEQ multiplex PCR; TCRdb's copy keeps in-frame clones and lacks some. This table holds some 2,100,000 clones, around 93% found once. Germline V gene lookup returns CDR1 SQVTM and CDR2 ANQGSEA. This CDR3 contains 11 residues. Deletions cut 7 bases from V and 3 bases from J, with 9 bases between. The genes are TRBV29-1 and TRBJ1-1; D is uncertain. The TCR was taken from a man aged 18 to 29 in good health. Some clones in this sample may be carry-over from other donors' samples. Sequenced sample: naive CD8+ T cells from PBMCs. CDR3 in DNA: TGCAGCGACGACACCTACACTGAAGCTTTCTTT. It translates to CSDDTYTEAFF.